The rows below give T cell receptor beta chains drawn from one sample of a study of neurological immune-mediated disorders. MiXCR, run by TCRdb on the 5' RACE reads, gives a single entry per CDR3 protein. The sample includes approximately 130,000 distinct CDR3 sequences, roughly 3.4% of them seen just once. The sample was PBMCs. The source of these receptors is a woman in her twenties or thirties with multiple sclerosis. The CDR3 runs from the conserved cysteine through the conserved F or W. A D gene is named only where the DNA matches it firmly. Size tells how often a clone was seen (once, few, many) or the class of an expanded clone, and some rows leave it out.

j_call clone_size v_call d_call cdr3_nt cdr3_aa
TRBJ1-5 many TRBV4-1 - TGCGCCAGCAGCCAAGTGGCAGACAATCAGCCCCAGCATTTT CASSQVADNQPQHF
TRBJ2-1 many TRBV20-1 TRBD2 TGCAGTGCCATCAACAGGGCTAGCGGGAACGTTGAGCAGTTCTTC CSAINRASGNVEQFF
TRBJ1-2 many TRBV6-6 - TGTGCCAGCAGTCCAATCACATTGGATAAATATGGCTACACCTTC CASSPITLDKYGYTF
TRBJ2-3 many TRBV29-1 TRBD1 TGCAGCGTCCGGGACAGAAGGACAGATACGCAGTATTTT CSVRDRRTDTQYF
TRBJ1-1 many TRBV6-2/TRBV6-3 - TGTGCCAGCAGGCATAGGGGGGCAGGAAGTTGGAACACTGAAGCTTTCTTT CASRHRGAGSWNTEAFF
TRBJ2-1 many TRBV20-1 - TGCAGTGCTAGAGATGAGGGCAATGAGCAGTTCTTC CSARDEGNEQFF
TRBJ2-1 many TRBV9 TRBD2 TGTGCCAGCAGCGCAGGGACTAGCGGGGGACAAAATGAGCAGTTCTTC CASSAGTSGGQNEQFF
TRBJ2-7 many TRBV20-1 TRBD1 TGCAGTGTCGGACAGGGGGTCCCCTACGAGCAGTACTTC CSVGQGVPYEQYF
TRBJ1-5 many TRBV12-3/TRBV12-4 - TGTGCCAGCAGTTTGGACCGATTAAGCAATCAGCCCCAGCATTTT CASSLDRLSNQPQHF
TRBJ1-4 many TRBV7-9 - TGTGCCAGCAGCTCCGGGCCAACTAATGAAAAACTGTTTTTT CASSSGPTNEKLFF
TRBJ1-5 many TRBV12-3/TRBV12-4 TRBD1 TGTGCCAGCAGTTTTACAGGGGAAGGTCAGCCCCAGCATTTT CASSFTGEGQPQHF
TRBJ2-1 many TRBV5-1 TRBD1 TGCGCCAGCAGTTTGGACAGGGCCCCCTACAATGAGCAGTTCTTC CASSLDRAPYNEQFF
TRBJ2-2 many TRBV7-8 - TGTGCCAGCAGCTTCGAGTTTAGTGGTACCGGGGAGCTGTTTTTT CASSFEFSGTGELFF
TRBJ1-4 many TRBV6-5 TRBD1 TGTGCCAGCAGTGACAGGGGGCCTGGTGAAAAACTGTTTTTT CASSDRGPGEKLFF
TRBJ1-5 many TRBV12-3/TRBV12-4 - TGTGCCAGCAGAGGGCAGGTGGGACAGCCCCAGCATTTT CASRGQVGQPQHF
TRBJ1-2 many TRBV20-1 - TGCAGTGCTAGGAGGGGCCCAATGGATGGCTACACCTTC CSARRGPMDGYTF
TRBJ2-4 many TRBV12-3/TRBV12-4 - TGTGCCAGCAGTTTGCGGACGACAAGCGCCAAAAACATTCAGTACTTC CASSLRTTSAKNIQYF
TRBJ2-3 many TRBV20-1 - TGCAGTGCTAGAGCGGGGGCCGTCACAGATACGCAGTATTTT CSARAGAVTDTQYF
TRBJ1-2 many TRBV7-6 - TGTGCCAGCAGCTTAGACGGGGAGTTGGGCTACACCTTC CASSLDGELGYTF
TRBJ2-7 many TRBV12-3/TRBV12-4 - TGTGCCAGCAGTTTAACCTCGTACCACGAGCAGTACTTC CASSLTSYHEQYF
TRBJ2-1 many TRBV5-1 - TGCGCCAGCAGCTTGGAAGGGGGGTACAATGAGCAGTTCTTC CASSLEGGYNEQFF
TRBJ2-1 many TRBV9 TRBD2 TGTGCCAGCAGCGCGGGACTAAACAATGAGCAGTTCTTC CASSAGLNNEQFF
TRBJ1-1 - TRBV4-1 - TGCGCCAGCAGCCAAGATCAGGGTGTAAAAACTGAAGCTTTCTTT CASSQDQGVKTEAFF
TRBJ2-2 many TRBV5-6 - TGTGCCAGCAGCTTCGGAGCAGCGAACACCGGGGAGCTGTTTTTT CASSFGAANTGELFF
TRBJ1-1 many TRBV20-1 - TGCAGTGCCCCCCCGGGGAGGGAAGCTTCTTATCCGAACACTGAAGCTTTCTTT CSAPPGREASYPNTEAFF